A selection of T cell receptor beta chains follows, all from one sample in a study of blood T cell repertoires in COVID-19. The repertoire was sequenced with immunoSEQ multiplex PCR; TCRdb's copy has only in-frame clones and lacks some. The repertoire holds 70,000 to 90,000 clones, with 60% to 85% as singletons. What was sequenced was peripheral blood. These TCRs come from a human donor in a cohort sampled during active COVID-19. Both conserved end residues are part of each CDR3.

V gene,CDR3 protein
TRBV7-9,CASSFPSSYEQYF
TRBV3-1/TRBV3-2,CASSRLAGSSYEQYF
TRBV10-3,CATGTGDNYGYTF
TRBV4-3,CASSQVYGTDTQYF
TRBV4-2,CASSQDLTDPNTEAFF
TRBV29-1,CSVDGGTVSYNEQFF
TRBV29-1,CSGLGQGARSYNEQFF
TRBV12-3/TRBV12-4,CASSSTGGVEAFF
TRBV2,CASRKDRDYEQYF
TRBV9,CASSASPGTGVTDTQYF
TRBV20-1,CSAISNYGYTF
TRBV12-5,CASGRGGSSYNEQFF
TRBV7-2,CASSLDDIGDQPQHF
TRBV19,CASSSAIPYNEQFF
TRBV7-9,CAGKRGVHTEAFF
TRBV19,CASSMTGGEMGNQPQHF
TRBV7-3,CASSVQGGNEQFF